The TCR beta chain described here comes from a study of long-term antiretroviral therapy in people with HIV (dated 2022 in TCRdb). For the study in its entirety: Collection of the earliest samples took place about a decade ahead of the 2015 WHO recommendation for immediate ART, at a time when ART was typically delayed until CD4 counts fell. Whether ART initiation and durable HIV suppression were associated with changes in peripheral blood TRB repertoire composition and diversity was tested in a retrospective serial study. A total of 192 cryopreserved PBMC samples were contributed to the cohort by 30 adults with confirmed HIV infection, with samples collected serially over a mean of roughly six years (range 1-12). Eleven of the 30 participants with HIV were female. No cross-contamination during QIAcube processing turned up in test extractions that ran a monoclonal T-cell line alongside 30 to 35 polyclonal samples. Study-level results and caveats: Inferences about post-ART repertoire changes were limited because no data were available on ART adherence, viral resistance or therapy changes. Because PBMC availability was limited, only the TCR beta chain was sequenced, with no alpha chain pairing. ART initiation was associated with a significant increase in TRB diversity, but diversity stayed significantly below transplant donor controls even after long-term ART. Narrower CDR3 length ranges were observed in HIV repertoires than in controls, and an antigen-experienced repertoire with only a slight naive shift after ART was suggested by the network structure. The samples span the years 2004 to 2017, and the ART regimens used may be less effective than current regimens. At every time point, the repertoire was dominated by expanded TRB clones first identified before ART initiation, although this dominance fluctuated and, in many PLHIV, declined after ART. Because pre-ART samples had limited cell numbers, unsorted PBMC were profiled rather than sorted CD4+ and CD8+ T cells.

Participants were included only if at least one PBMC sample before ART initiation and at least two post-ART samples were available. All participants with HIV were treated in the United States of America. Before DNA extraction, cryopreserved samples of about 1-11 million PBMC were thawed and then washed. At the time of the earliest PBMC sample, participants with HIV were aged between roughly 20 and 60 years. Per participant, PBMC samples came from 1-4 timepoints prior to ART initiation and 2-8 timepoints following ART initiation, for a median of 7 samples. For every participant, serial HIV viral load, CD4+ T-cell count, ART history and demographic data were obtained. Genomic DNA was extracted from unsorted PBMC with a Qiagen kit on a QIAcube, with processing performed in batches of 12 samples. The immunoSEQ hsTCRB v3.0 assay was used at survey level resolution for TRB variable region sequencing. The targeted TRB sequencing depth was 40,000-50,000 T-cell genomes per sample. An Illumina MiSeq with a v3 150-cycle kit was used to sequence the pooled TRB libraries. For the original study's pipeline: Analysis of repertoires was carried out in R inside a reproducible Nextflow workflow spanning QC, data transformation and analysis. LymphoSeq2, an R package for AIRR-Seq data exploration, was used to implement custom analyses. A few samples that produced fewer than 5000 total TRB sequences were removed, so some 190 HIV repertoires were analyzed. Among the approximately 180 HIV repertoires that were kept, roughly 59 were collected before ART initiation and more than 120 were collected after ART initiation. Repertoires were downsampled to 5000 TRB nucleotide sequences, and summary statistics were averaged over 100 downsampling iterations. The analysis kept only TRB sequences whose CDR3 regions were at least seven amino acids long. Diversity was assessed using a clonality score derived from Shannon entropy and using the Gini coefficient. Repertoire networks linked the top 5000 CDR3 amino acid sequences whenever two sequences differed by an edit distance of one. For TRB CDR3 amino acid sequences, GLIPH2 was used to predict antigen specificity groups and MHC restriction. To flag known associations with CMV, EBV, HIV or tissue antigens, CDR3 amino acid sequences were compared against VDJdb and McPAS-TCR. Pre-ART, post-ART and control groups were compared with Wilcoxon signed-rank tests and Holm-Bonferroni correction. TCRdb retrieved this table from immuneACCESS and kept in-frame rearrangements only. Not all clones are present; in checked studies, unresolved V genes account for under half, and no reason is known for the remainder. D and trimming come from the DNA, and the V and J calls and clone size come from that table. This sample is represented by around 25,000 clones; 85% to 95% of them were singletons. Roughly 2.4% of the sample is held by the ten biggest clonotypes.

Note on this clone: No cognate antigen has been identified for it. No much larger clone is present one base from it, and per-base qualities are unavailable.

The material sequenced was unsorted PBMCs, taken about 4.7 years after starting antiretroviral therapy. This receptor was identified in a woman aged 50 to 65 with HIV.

The CDR3 protein: CASSLYGTENTGELFF. The bases are TGTGCCAGCAGCTTATACGGGACAGAGAACACCGGGGAGCTGTTTTTT. The rearranged segments are TRBV11-2 and TRBJ2-2, and TRBD1 aligns with 7 junction nucleotides. CDR1 and CDR2, looked up from the germline V gene, are SGHAT and FQNNGV. The CDR3 runs 16 residues from the cysteine to the phenylalanine. The kept DNA is CDR3 alone, 48 bases in frame from the first base. Relative to germline, V is missing 2 bases and J is missing 1 base, with 4 bases of the junction outside any gene match.